The next 8 T cell receptor beta chains were all read from a single sample in a study of CD8+ T cells in alopecia areata. Extraction of RNA preceded its reverse transcription into cDNA, which served as the sequencing template. Libraries were prepared by immunoSEQ multiplex PCR; TCRdb keeps only in-frame clonotypes and omits some of them. The sample has fewer than 250,000 clones, 55% to 70% seen once. Described treatment: oral pan-JAK inhibitor, 5-10 mg twice daily. Sequenced here: CD4+ T cells sorted from blood, sampled at week 4, from a patient treated with tofacitinib. These receptors all come from a human donor with alopecia areata.

This clone was detected only once. This rearrangement joins TRBV15 to TRBJ2-1, with D unclear. V lost 1 base and J lost 7, with 17 bases in between. The germline V gene has CDR1 LNHNV and CDR2 YYDKDF (reference sequence). The CDR3 length is 16 residues. CDR3 coding DNA: TGTGCCACCAGCAGAGCTGCATTGGGTCTTTCGAATGAGCAGTTCTTC. Translated: CATSRAALGLSNEQFF.

This clone was seen only a few times. This chain joins TRBV28 and TRBJ1-5, with TRBD1 identical over 9 bases. The length of the CDR3 is 16 residues. Trimming took 5 bases from V and 3 from J; bases not matched to a gene: 8. Germline assignment: CDR1 MDHEN and CDR2 SYDVKM. CDR3 sequence: CASSLQGAAYNQPQHF. CDR3 DNA sequence: TGTGCCAGCAGTCTACAGGGGGCCGCTTACAATCAGCCCCAGCATTTT.

This clone was seen a handful of times. The CDR3 reads CASSSSHSNQPQHF. DNA for the CDR3: TGTGCCAGCAGCTCATCCCATAGCAATCAGCCCCAGCATTTT. The chain couples TRBV7-2 to TRBJ1-5; D unresolved. The CDR3 length is 14 residues. Germline V gives CDR1 SGHTA, CDR2 FQGNSA. V lost 4 bases to trimming and J lost 0 bases, with 7 bases between them.

The table lists this clone with a few counts. The chain uses TRBV4-3 and TRBJ2-1; perhaps TRBD1 as D (6 bases). Germline CDR1 and CDR2: LGHNA and YSLEER. The CDR3 totals 16 residues. V was trimmed by 0 bases and J by 8 bases, leaving 17 bases between them. CDR3 DNA sequence: TGCGCCAGCAGCCAAGATTGGGGGCGTCCCGAGGATGAGCAGTTCTTC. It codes for CASSQDWGRPEDEQFF.

This clone was seen only a few times. J is TRBJ1-6 and V is TRBV5-1, with D perhaps TRBD1 (5 bases). The CDR3 runs 14 residues. The ends were cut back, 0 bases at V and 7 bases at J, with 8 bases in the middle. Germline V gives CDR1 SGHRS, CDR2 YFSETQ. CDR3 in amino acids: CASSLEGLNSPLHF. CDR3 in DNA: TGCGCCAGCAGCTTGGAGGGACTCAATTCACCCCTCCACTTT.

The chain has TRBV29-1 and TRBJ2-7; TRBD1 aligns across 9 bases. CDR3 size: 13 residues. In germline, CDR1 is SQVTM, CDR2 ANQGSEA. With 6 bases clipped from V and 3 bases from J, the junction kept 6 bases outside the gene matches. The chain's CDR3 is CSVAPGQGYEQYF. DNA for the CDR3: TGCAGCGTAGCGCCGGGACAGGGCTACGAGCAGTACTTC.

The V call is TRBV15, the J call TRBJ2-4, with no clear D. Germline V CDR1 and CDR2: LNHNV, YYDKDF (reference sequence). V lost 4 bases and J 0 bases, leaving 7 bases between the germline ends. This CDR3 region has 14 residues. As DNA, the CDR3 is TGTGCCACCAGCACTGGGCTAGCCAAAAACATTCAGTACTTC. It specifies CATSTGLAKNIQYF.

This chain links TRBV7-8 with TRBJ2-1; the D gene could be TRBD1 or TRBD2 (6 bases each). The CDR3 is 13 residues long. Trimming cost V 1 base and J 12 bases, with 13 bases left between them. Germline V gene lookup returns CDR1 SGHVS and CDR2 FQNEAQ. Here the CDR3 DNA reads TGTGCCAGCAGCTTAGAAGGGGGGCGCAGGCAGTTCTTC. As protein: CASSLEGGRRQFF.